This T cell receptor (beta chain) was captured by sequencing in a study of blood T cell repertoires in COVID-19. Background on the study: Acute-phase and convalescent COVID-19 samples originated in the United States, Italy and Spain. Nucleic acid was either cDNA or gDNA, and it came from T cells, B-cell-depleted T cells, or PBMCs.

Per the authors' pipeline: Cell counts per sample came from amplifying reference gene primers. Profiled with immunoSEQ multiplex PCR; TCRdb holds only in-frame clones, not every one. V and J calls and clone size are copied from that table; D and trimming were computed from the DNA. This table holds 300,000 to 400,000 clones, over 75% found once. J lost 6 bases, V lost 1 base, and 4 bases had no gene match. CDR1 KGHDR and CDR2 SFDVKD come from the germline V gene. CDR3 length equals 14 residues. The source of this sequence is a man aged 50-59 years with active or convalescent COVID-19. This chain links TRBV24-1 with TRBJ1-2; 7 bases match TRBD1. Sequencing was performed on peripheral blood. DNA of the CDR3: TGTGCCACCAGTGATTTCGGACAGGACCATGGCTACACCTTC. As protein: CATSDFGQDHGYTF.